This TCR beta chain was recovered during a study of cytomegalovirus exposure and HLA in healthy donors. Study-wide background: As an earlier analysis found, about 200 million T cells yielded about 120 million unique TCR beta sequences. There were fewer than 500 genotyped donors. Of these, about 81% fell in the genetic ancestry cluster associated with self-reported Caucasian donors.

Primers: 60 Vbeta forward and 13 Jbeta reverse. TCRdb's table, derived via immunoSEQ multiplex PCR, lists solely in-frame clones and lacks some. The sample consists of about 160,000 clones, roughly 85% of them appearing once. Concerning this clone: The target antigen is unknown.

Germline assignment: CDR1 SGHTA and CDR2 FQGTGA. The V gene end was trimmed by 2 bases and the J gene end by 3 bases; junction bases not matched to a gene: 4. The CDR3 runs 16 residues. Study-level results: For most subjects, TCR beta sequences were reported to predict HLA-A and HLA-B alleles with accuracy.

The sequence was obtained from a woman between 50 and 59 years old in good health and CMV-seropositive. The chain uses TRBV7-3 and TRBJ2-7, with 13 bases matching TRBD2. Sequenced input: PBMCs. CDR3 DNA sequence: TGTGCCAGCAGCTTATCCGGGACTAGCGGGAACTACGAGCAGTACTTC. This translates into CASSLSGTSGNYEQYF.